This is a list of T cell receptor beta chains from one sample in a study of T cells in Graves' hyperthyroidism and ophthalmopathy. TCRdb independently ran MiXCR on the multiplex PCR reads; one entry per CDR3 protein. Of approximately 510,000 distinct CDR3 sequences listed, over 45% are singletons. Source material: peripheral blood or thyroid tissue (not recorded which). The receptors were sampled from an adult woman with Graves' disease, either hyperthyroidism or ophthalmopathy (not recorded which). Both conserved end residues are part of each CDR3. Only some rows state a clone size, as once, few, many or a class for expanded clones.

v_gene: TRBV20-1
j_gene: TRBJ2-5
abundance: many
CDR3aa: CSARFRLQETQYF

v_gene: TRBV20-1
j_gene: TRBJ2-5
abundance: .
CDR3aa: CSAPGLVQETQYF

v_gene: TRBV6-4
j_gene: TRBJ1-5
abundance: many
CDR3aa: CASSEELFNQPQHF

v_gene: TRBV14
j_gene: TRBJ2-7
abundance: .
CDR3aa: CASSQYPEEYEQYF

v_gene: TRBV6-5
j_gene: TRBJ1-5
abundance: .
CDR3aa: CASSSYLGQPQHF

v_gene: TRBV25-1
j_gene: TRBJ1-1
abundance: once
CDR3aa: CASSGPTRDTEAFF

v_gene: TRBV4-3
j_gene: TRBJ1-1
abundance: .
CDR3aa: CAGSQDQPGYTEAFF

v_gene: TRBV20-1
j_gene: TRBJ1-2
abundance: .
CDR3aa: CSASSVGTGLGYTF

v_gene: TRBV19
j_gene: TRBJ1-2
abundance: many
CDR3aa: CASSIGSSYGYTF

v_gene: TRBV7-6
j_gene: TRBJ1-2
abundance: .
CDR3aa: CATTQIDRGYGYTF

v_gene: TRBV24-1
j_gene: TRBJ2-2
abundance: many
CDR3aa: CATSGKMNTGELFF

v_gene: TRBV29-1
j_gene: TRBJ2-7
abundance: many
CDR3aa: CSVVPSGKDEQYF

v_gene: TRBV7-2
j_gene: TRBJ2-7
abundance: .
CDR3aa: CASSLEGVLEQYF

v_gene: TRBV7-9
j_gene: TRBJ1-2
abundance: few
CDR3aa: CASSLAPGTYGYTF

v_gene: TRBV29-1
j_gene: TRBJ1-2
abundance: .
CDR3aa: CSVDRGTGPLGGYTF

v_gene: TRBV4-2
j_gene: TRBJ1-2
abundance: .
CDR3aa: CASSSHGQGAYGYTF

v_gene: TRBV2
j_gene: TRBJ1-6
abundance: .
CDR3aa: CASSQNRVGVSPLHF

v_gene: TRBV6-2/TRBV6-3
j_gene: TRBJ2-7
abundance: .
CDR3aa: CASSYSGYAYEQYF

v_gene: TRBV7-8
j_gene: TRBJ2-7
abundance: .
CDR3aa: CARGGEGRHEQYF

v_gene: TRBV10-3
j_gene: TRBJ2-7
abundance: .
CDR3aa: CAISDRDTSYEQYF

v_gene: TRBV5-4
j_gene: TRBJ2-2
abundance: .
CDR3aa: CASSLVVGGNTGELFF

v_gene: TRBV2
j_gene: TRBJ2-5
abundance: few
CDR3aa: CAGSEVVGGGTQYF

v_gene: TRBV7-8
j_gene: TRBJ2-5
abundance: .
CDR3aa: CASSPSGGGLGETQYF

v_gene: TRBV7-1
j_gene: TRBJ2-7
abundance: .
CDR3aa: CASSSPRVEQYF

v_gene: TRBV30
j_gene: TRBJ1-4
abundance: .
CDR3aa: CAWSLGRGGEKLFF

v_gene: TRBV10-3
j_gene: TRBJ2-7
abundance: many
CDR3aa: CAISERQGEAEQYF

v_gene: TRBV12-3/TRBV12-4
j_gene: TRBJ1-1
abundance: many
CDR3aa: CASSKTREAFF

v_gene: TRBV4-1
j_gene: TRBJ1-4
abundance: many
CDR3aa: CASSPTWGMEKLFF

v_gene: TRBV7-9
j_gene: TRBJ2-5
abundance: .
CDR3aa: CASSFGDNQPQYF

v_gene: TRBV6-1
j_gene: TRBJ1-5
abundance: few
CDR3aa: CASSVGFGYSNQPQHF

v_gene: TRBV14
j_gene: TRBJ1-5
abundance: many
CDR3aa: CASSRDFNQPQHF

v_gene: TRBV2
j_gene: TRBJ1-1
abundance: few
CDR3aa: CASSGSRVLGTEAFF

v_gene: TRBV24-1
j_gene: TRBJ1-5
abundance: .
CDR3aa: CATSDWSYSNQPQHF

v_gene: TRBV30
j_gene: TRBJ1-5
abundance: few
CDR3aa: CAWSPESGQPQHF

v_gene: TRBV29-1
j_gene: TRBJ2-5
abundance: many
CDR3aa: CSVRPSGLRAQYF

v_gene: TRBV18
j_gene: TRBJ1-5
abundance: .
CDR3aa: CASSPMIGSPNQPQHF

v_gene: TRBV2
j_gene: TRBJ2-5
abundance: .
CDR3aa: CASRRDSILLGTQYF

v_gene: TRBV20-1
j_gene: TRBJ2-3
abundance: few
CDR3aa: CSAPVLTDTQYF

v_gene: TRBV6-1
j_gene: TRBJ1-5
abundance: many
CDR3aa: CASSVRTYDSNQPQHF

v_gene: TRBV7-9
j_gene: TRBJ2-2
abundance: .
CDR3aa: CASSLGQNRELFF

v_gene: TRBV5-1
j_gene: TRBJ1-4
abundance: .
CDR3aa: CASSLTGNEKLFF

v_gene: TRBV24-1
j_gene: TRBJ1-6
abundance: .
CDR3aa: CATSDPDRVHF

v_gene: TRBV12-3/TRBV12-4
j_gene: TRBJ1-3
abundance: many
CDR3aa: CASSLDRMPGNTIYF

v_gene: TRBV7-9
j_gene: TRBJ1-5
abundance: .
CDR3aa: CASSLGSSNQETQHF

v_gene: TRBV7-2
j_gene: TRBJ1-5
abundance: .
CDR3aa: CASSDGTGGIQPQHF

v_gene: TRBV7-9
j_gene: TRBJ2-5
abundance: .
CDR3aa: CASSSGPPGGGEETQYF

v_gene: TRBV12-3/TRBV12-4
j_gene: TRBJ1-3
abundance: many
CDR3aa: CASSLAGAGSGNTIYF

v_gene: TRBV20-1
j_gene: TRBJ2-7
abundance: .
CDR3aa: CSARSPPGKGKVYEQYF

v_gene: TRBV7-2
j_gene: TRBJ1-4
abundance: .
CDR3aa: CASSLGADTEKLFF

v_gene: TRBV4-1
j_gene: TRBJ2-6
abundance: .
CDR3aa: CASSPRGPGANVLTF

v_gene: TRBV3-1
j_gene: TRBJ1-4
abundance: .
CDR3aa: CASSLYSAGTPNEKLFF

v_gene: TRBV9
j_gene: TRBJ2-7
abundance: many
CDR3aa: CASSSGLAYEQYF

v_gene: TRBV7-2
j_gene: TRBJ2-7
abundance: .
CDR3aa: CASAWGTGAYEQYF

v_gene: TRBV2
j_gene: TRBJ1-2
abundance: .
CDR3aa: CASSGVGAHYGYTF

v_gene: TRBV24-1
j_gene: TRBJ2-5
abundance: .
CDR3aa: CATSTGGETQYF